This T cell receptor beta chain stems from a study of T-cell reconstitution after alpha-beta-depleted transplantation in children. General study results and limits: Most T-cell counts and diversity one year after the transplant came from T cells that were newly produced.

The CDR3 is made up of 14 amino acids. Germline V lookup: CDR1 DFQATT, CDR2 SNEGSKA (reference sequence). Trimming pared 3 bases from V and 4 bases from J, leaving 13 bases between. Unique molecular identifiers were incorporated during preparation of the TCRbeta library. TCRdb re-called the PCR reads through MiXCR, storing one row per CDR3 protein. The sample lists around 600,000 distinct CDR3 sequences; more than 20% were seen once. Worth noting for this clonotype: The antigen is unknown.

The TCR was taken from a boy in the first two years of life who had a stem cell transplant for acute myeloid leukemia, so the T cells may come from the graft donor. The chain recombines TRBV20-1 with TRBJ1-5; D is perhaps TRBD1 (6 bases). Here the sequenced sample was PBMCs, mostly from graft donor cells, taken 360 days after TCRalphabeta/CD19-depleted stem cell transplant. This chain's CDR3 is CSASRQTGNQPQHF. For the CDR3, the DNA is TGCAGTGCTAGCCGGCAAACAGGGAATCAGCCCCAGCATTTT.